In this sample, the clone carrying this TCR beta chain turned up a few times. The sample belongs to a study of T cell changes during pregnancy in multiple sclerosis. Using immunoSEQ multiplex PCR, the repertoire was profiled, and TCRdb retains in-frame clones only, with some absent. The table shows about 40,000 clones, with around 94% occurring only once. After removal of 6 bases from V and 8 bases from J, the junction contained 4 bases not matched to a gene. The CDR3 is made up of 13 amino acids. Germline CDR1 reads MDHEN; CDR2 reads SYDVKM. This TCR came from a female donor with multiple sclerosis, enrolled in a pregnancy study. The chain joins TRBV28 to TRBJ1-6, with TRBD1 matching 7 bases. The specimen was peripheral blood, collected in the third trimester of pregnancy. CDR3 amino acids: CASSLDRDSPLHF. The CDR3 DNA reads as TGTGCCAGCAGCCTTGACAGGGATTCACCCCTCCACTTT.